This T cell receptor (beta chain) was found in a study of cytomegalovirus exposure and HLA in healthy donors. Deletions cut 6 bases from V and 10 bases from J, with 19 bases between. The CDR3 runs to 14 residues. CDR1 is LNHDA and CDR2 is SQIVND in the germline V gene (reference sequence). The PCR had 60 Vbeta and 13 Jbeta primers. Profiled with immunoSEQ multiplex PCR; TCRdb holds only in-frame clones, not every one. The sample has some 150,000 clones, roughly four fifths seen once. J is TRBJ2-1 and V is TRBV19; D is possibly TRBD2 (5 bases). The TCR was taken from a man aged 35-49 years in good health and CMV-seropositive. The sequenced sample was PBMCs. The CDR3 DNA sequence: TGTGCCAGTAGGCCCAGCGGCCACTATGGCGAGCAGTTCTTC. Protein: CASRPSGHYGEQFF. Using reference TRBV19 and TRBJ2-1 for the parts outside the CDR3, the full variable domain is DGGITQSPKYLFRKEGQNVTLSCEQNLNHDAMYWYRQDPGQGLRLIYYSQIVNDFQKGDIAEGYSVSREKKESFPLTVTSAQKNPTAFYLCASRPSGHYGEQFFGPGTRLTVL.